The clone carrying this T cell receptor beta chain was seen a handful of times. This specimen belongs to a study of shared clonotypes between healthy human individuals. Data came from immunoSEQ multiplex PCR; TCRdb stores just in-frame clones and leaves some out. The sample lists 450,000 to 500,000 clones, 70% to 80% occurring once. This CDR3 has 15 residues. Germline V gives CDR1 KGHSH, CDR2 LQKENI. The junction had 8 bases not matched to a gene; V was cut back by 1 base and J by 8 bases. The TCR comes from a woman aged 40 to 50 in good health. Some clones in this sample may be carry-over from other donors' samples. Sequencing was performed on PBMCs. This rearrangement joins TRBV18 to TRBJ1-2, with 9 nucleotides matching TRBD1. The CDR3 protein is CASSPLTGGRSGYTF. CDR3 DNA: TGTGCCAGCTCACCACTGACAGGGGGAAGGTCGGGCTACACCTTC.